The entry below gives a single TCR beta chain sequence along with its context. This sample is drawn from a study of blood T cell repertoires in COVID-19. Study-wide background: The study drew acute and convalescent COVID-19 samples from the United States, Italy and Spain. Sample material is recorded as cDNA or gDNA derived from T cells, B-cell-depleted T cells, or PBMCs.

Germline lookup yields CDR1 SNHLY and CDR2 FYNNEI. V lost 0 bases to trimming and J lost 1 base, with 7 bases between them. The CDR3 contains 16 residues. In the authors' workflow: Reference gene primer amplification yielded estimated nucleated cell counts. Generated by immunoSEQ multiplex PCR, the TCRdb table keeps only in-frame clones and is missing some. That table gives V, J and clone size, and the DNA gave D and trimming. Of about 76,000 clones in the sample, approximately 86% were seen once. J is TRBJ2-6 and V is TRBV2, with D uncertain. Sample: peripheral blood. The sequence derives from a human donor in a cohort sampled during active COVID-19. CDR3 bases: TGTGCCAGCAGTGAAGCGCGTGTTTCTGGGGCCAACGTCCTGACTTTC. It yields the protein CASSEARVSGANVLTF.